This TCR beta chain was recorded in a study of shared clonotypes between healthy human individuals. For every subset, genomic DNA was evenly distributed across several immunoSEQ plates. Sorted-subset replicate PCR reactions were performed with around 210 ng DNA, corresponding to some 32,000 T cell genomes. Profiling relied on immunoSEQ multiplex PCR, and the TCRdb table lists in-frame clones only, not all of them. The sample gives 2,500,000 or so clones, 85% to 95% of which show up once; 0.11% to 0.15% is in the top ten. In the case of this clone: Antigen specificity is unknown.

Notes on the study in general: Rarefaction curves obtained for sorted subsets showed sequencing incomplete despite large depth. Some naive CD4 clonotypes, about 5.5%, turned up in common across four donors.

The receptor's source is a man between 18 and 29 years old in good health. Sequencing was done on a sample of naive CD4+ T cells sorted from blood. The sample's subset: CD45RA+ positively selected.

This chain's CDR3 is CASSPGGNQETQYF. CDR3 bases: TGTGCCAGCAGCCCCGGGGGTAACCAAGAGACCCAGTACTTC. V is TRBV27 and J is TRBJ2-5; a weak D match, TRBD2 (6 bases). CDR1 is MNHEY, CDR2 SMNVEV, per germline (reference sequence). The V end was cut by 6 bases, the J end by 0 bases, with 11 bases between. This CDR3 spans 14 amino acids.